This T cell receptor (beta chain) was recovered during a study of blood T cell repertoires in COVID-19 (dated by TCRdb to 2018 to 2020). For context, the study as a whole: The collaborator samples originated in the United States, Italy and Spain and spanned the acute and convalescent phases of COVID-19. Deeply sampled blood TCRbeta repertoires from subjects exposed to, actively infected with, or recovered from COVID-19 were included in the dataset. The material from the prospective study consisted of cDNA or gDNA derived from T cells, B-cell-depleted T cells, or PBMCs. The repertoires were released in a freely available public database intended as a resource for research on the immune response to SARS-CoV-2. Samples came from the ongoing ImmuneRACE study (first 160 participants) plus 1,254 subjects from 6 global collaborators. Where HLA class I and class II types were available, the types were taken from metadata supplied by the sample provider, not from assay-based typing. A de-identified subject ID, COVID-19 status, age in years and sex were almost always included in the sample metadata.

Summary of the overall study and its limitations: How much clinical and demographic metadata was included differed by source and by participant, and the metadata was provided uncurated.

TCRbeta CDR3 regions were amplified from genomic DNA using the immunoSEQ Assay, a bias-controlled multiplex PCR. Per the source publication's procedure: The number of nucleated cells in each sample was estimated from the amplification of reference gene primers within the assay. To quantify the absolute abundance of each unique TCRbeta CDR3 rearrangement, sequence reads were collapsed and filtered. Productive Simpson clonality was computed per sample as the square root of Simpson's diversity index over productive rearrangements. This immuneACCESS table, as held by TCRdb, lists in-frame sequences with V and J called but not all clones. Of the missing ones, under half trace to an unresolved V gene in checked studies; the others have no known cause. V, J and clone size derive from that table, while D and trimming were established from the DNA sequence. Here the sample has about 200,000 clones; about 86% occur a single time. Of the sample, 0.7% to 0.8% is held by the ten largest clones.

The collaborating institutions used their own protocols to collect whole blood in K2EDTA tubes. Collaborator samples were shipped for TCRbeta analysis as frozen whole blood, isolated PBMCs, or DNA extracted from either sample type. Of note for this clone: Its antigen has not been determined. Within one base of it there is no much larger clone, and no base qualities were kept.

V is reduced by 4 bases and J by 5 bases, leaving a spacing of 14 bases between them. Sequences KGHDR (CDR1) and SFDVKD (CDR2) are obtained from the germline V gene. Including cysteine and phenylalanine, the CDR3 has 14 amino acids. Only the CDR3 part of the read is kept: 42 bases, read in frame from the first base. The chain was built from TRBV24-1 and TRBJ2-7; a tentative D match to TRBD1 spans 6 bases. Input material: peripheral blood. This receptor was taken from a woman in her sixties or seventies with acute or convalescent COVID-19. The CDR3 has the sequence CATSETGPRDEQYF. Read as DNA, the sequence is TGTGCCACCAGTGAAACAGGGCCTCGTGACGAGCAGTACTTC.